One sample yielded the 6 T cell receptor beta chains listed below, sequenced in a study of blood T cell repertoires in COVID-19. Generated by immunoSEQ multiplex PCR, the TCRdb table keeps only in-frame clones and is missing some. The sample shows 96,000 or so clones, 85% to 90% of them seen only once. The sequencing sample was made of peripheral blood. These receptors all stem from a human donor with COVID-19, enrolled during active disease. The donor label of this sample is uncertain.

The genes are TRBV5-4 and TRBJ1-5; 8 bases are a match to TRBD1. Germline CDR1 and CDR2: SGHNT and YYREEE (reference sequence). J gave up 5 bases and V 5 bases, and 9 bases lay outside the gene matches. CDR3 size: 15 residues. The CDR3 is CASSAGQGKDQPQHF. DNA for the CDR3: TGTGCCAGCAGTGCAGGACAGGGAAAAGATCAGCCCCAGCATTTT.

This clone was found a few times. The CDR3 DNA follows: TGTGCCATCAGTGAGGAGATGAGCCGTCAGCCCCAGCATTTT. Its translation: CAISEEMSRQPQHF. The chain has TRBV10-3 and TRBJ1-5; D unresolved. The CDR3 contains 14 residues. V shed 2 bases and J shed 6 bases, with 11 bases lying between them. CDR1 and CDR2 from the germline V gene are ENHRY and SYGVKD.

The count of this clone is one. The chain employs TRBV29-1 and TRBJ1-2; weak D call: TRBD1 (6 bases). The CDR3 has 14 amino acids. Germline V gene sequence: CDR1 SQVTM, CDR2 ANQGSEA. V gave up 0 bases and J gave up 6 bases, with 14 bases separating them. The CDR3 nucleotides are TGCAGCGTTGAAGACCAGGGGCGTTCCCATGGCTACACCTTC. Protein product: CSVEDQGRSHGYTF. Full variable domain (missing parts from reference TRBV29-1 and TRBJ1-2): SAVISQKPSRDICQRGTSLTIQCQVDSQVTMMFWYRQQPGQSLTLIATANQGSEATYESGFVIDKFPISRPNLTFSTLTVSNMSPEDSSIYLCSVEDQGRSHGYTFGSGTRLTVV.

The chain couples TRBV6-6 to TRBJ2-3, with D unclear. The CDR3 length is 13 residues. Germline V gene data show CDR1 as MNHNY and CDR2 as SVGAGI (reference sequence). Trimming left V 2 bases short and J 4 bases short, with 7 bases between. CDR3 region: CASSYDTADTQYF. The DNA for the CDR3 is TGTGCCAGCAGTTACGACACCGCAGATACGCAGTATTTT.

V and J are TRBV6-6 and TRBJ2-1; no definite D call. Deletions cut 0 bases from V and 3 bases from J, with 6 bases between. The CDR3 covers 14 residues. Germline-derived CDR1 and CDR2 are MNHNY and SVGAGI (reference sequence). In DNA, the CDR3 is TGTGCCAGCAGTTACTCCGCAGACTACAATGAGCAGTTCTTC. It translates to CASSYSADYNEQFF.

V and J are TRBV18 and TRBJ2-7, with TRBD2 matching 7 bases. This CDR3 contains 13 residues. In germline, CDR1 is KGHSH, CDR2 LQKENI. V shed 0 bases and J 5 bases; nucleotides not matched to a gene: 1. This CDR3 is CASSPPGGDEQYF. In nucleotides, the CDR3 is TGTGCCAGCTCACCACCGGGGGGGGACGAGCAGTACTTC.